Sequencing of this T cell receptor (beta chain) was carried out in a study of T-cell reconstitution after alpha-beta-depleted transplantation in children (dated by TCRdb to 2015 to 2016). Regarding the research as a whole: T-cell immune reconstitution after TCRalphabeta/CD19-depleted allogeneic hematopoietic cell transplantation in children was quantitatively tracked in the study by means of TCR repertoire profiling.

This clonotype has a count of ten or more. Its antigen is still unknown. Per-nucleotide qualities are absent, and no much larger clonotype sits a single base away. Libraries were built with PCR. Sequenced using an Illumina HiSeq 2500. Molecular barcoding was employed in the preparation of TCR libraries, with unique molecular identifiers being used to normalize TCRbeta repertoire quantification. Through fastp at Q25 and MiXCR, TCRdb rebuilt clones from the public reads, retaining in-frame beta chains. Every CDR3 protein is listed once, alongside the most common genes and DNA of its rows. The sample profile shows 150,000 to 250,000 distinct CDR3 sequences; roughly 14% of them were found once. The ten largest clonotypes hold 13% of the sample. This receptor was obtained from a human donor who donated a stem cell graft to a child with acute lymphoblastic leukemia. Sequencing used PBMCs from the stem cell graft donor, obtained from the stem cell graft.

The CDR3 protein sequence reads: CSVDSGRESNEQFF. The DNA is as follows: TGCAGCGTTGATAGCGGGAGAGAGAGCAATGAGCAGTTCTTC. The rearrangement combines TRBV29-1 with TRBJ2-1, with 9 central nucleotides matching TRBD2. After removal of 3 bases from V and 6 bases from J, the junction retains 6 bases not matched to a gene. The CDR3 holds 14 amino acids from the cysteine to the phenylalanine. Only the CDR3 part of the read is kept: 42 bases, read in frame from the first base. Looking up the germline V gene yields CDR1 SQVTM and CDR2 ANQGSEA.